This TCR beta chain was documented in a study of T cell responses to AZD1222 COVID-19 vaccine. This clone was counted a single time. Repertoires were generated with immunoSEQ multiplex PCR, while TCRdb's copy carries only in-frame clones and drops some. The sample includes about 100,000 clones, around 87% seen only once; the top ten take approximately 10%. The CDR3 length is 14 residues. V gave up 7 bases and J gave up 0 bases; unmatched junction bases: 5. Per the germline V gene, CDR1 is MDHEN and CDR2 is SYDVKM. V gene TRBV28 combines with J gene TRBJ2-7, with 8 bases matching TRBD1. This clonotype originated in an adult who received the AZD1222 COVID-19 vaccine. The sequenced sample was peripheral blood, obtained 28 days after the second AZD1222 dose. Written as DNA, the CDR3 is TGTGCCAGCAACTCCAGGGGGCTCTCCTACGAGCAGTACTTC. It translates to CASNSRGLSYEQYF.